The T cell receptor (beta chain) described here comes from a study of T-cell memory formation after mild COVID-19. The wider study: Largely donor-specific sequence clusters came from two donors.

TCRdb processed the 5' RACE reads anew with MiXCR; each CDR3 protein has one entry. This sample yields 340,000 or so distinct CDR3 sequences, of which about an eighth are seen a single time; 20% to 25% belongs to the top ten. Trimming shortened V by 0 bases and J by 4 bases, and 5 bases separated the two germline ends. Germline CDR1 and CDR2: SGDLS and YYNGEE. This CDR3 region has 13 residues. Study-level results: The second-wave clones peaking on day 37 were not confirmed as SARS-CoV-2-specific.

Concerning this clonotype itself: Its antigen remains unknown.

This rearrangement joins TRBV9 to TRBJ2-1, with D unclear. The receptor was isolated from a man aged 18 to 30 who had mild COVID-19 (a few samples of this study predate the infection). Cell type and time point are not known. The source material was PBMCs or a T cell subset sorted from them (not recorded which). CDR3 bases: TGTGCCAGCAGCGTAGAGGGATACAATGAGCAGTTCTTC. Translation: CASSVEGYNEQFF. The full variable domain, its missing parts supplied by reference TRBV9 and TRBJ2-1, is DSGVTQTPKHLITATGQRVTLRCSPRSGDLSVYWYQQSLDQGLQFLIQYYNGEERAKGNILERFSAQQFPDLHSELNLSSLELGDSALYFCASSVEGYNEQFFGPGTRLTVL.